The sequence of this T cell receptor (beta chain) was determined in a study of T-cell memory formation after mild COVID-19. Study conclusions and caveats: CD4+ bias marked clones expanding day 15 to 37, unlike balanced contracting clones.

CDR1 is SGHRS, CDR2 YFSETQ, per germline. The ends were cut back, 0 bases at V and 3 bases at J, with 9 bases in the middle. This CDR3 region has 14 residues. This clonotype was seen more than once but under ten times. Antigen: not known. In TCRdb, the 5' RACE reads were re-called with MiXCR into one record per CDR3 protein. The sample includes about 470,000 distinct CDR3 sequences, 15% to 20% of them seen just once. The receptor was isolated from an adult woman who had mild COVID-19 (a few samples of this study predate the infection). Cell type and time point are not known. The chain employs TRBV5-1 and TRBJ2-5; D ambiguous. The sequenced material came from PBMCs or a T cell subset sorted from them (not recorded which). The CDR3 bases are TGCGCCAGCAGCTTGGCCAGGACCAAAGAGACCCAGTACTTC. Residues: CASSLARTKETQYF. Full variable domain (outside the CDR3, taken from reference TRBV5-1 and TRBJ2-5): KAGVTQTPRYLIKTRGQQVTLSCSPISGHRSVSWYQQTPGQGLQFLFEYFSETQRNKGNFPGRFSGRQFSNSRSEMNVSTLELGDSALYLCASSLARTKETQYFGPGTRLLVL.